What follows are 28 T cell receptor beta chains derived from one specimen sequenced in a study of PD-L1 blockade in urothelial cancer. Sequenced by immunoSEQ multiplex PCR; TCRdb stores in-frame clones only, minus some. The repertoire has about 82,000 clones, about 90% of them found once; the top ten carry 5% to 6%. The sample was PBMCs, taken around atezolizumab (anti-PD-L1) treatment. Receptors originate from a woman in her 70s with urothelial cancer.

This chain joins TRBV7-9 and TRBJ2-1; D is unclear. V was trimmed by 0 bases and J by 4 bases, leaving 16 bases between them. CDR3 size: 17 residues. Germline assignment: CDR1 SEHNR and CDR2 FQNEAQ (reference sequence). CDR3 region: CASSLAPYYTKYNEQFF. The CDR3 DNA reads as TGTGCCAGCAGCTTAGCGCCTTACTATACAAAGTACAATGAGCAGTTCTTC. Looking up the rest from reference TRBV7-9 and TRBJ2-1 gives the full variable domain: DTGVSQNPRHKITKRGQNVTFRCDPISEHNRLYWYRQTLGQGPEFLTYFQNEAQLEKSRLLSDRFSAERPKGSFSTLEIQRTEQGDSAMYLCASSLAPYYTKYNEQFFGPGTRLTVL.

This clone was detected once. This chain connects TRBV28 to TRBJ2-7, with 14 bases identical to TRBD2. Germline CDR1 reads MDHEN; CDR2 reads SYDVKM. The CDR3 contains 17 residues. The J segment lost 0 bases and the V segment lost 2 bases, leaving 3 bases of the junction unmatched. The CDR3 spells CASSLGLAGGPSYEQYF. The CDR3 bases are TGTGCCAGCAGTTTAGGACTAGCGGGAGGACCCTCCTACGAGCAGTACTTC.

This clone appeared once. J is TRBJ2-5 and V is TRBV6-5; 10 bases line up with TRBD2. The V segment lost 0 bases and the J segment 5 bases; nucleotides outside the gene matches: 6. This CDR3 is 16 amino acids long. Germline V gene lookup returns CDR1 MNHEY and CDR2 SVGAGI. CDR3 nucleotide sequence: TGTGCCAGCAGTTACTCGAGAGCGGGGGGGCTTGAGACCCAGTACTTC. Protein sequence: CASSYSRAGGLETQYF.

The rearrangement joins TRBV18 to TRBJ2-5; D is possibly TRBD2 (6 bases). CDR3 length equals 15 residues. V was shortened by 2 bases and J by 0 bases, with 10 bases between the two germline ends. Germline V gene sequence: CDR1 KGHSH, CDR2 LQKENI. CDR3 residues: CASSPTGLHQETQYF. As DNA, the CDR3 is TGTGCCAGCTCACCAACGGGACTCCACCAAGAGACCCAGTACTTC.

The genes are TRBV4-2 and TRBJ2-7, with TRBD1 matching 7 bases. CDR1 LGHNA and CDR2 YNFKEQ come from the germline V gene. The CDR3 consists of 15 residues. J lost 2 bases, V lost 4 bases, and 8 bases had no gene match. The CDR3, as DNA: TGTGCCAGCAGCCGCCGGACGACAGGGACCTACGAGCAGTACTTC. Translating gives CASSRRTTGTYEQYF.

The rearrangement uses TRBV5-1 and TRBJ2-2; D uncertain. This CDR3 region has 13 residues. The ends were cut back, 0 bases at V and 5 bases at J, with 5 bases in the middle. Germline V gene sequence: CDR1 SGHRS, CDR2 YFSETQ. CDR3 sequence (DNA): TGCGCCAGCAGCTTGGAGACAACCGGGGAGCTGTTTTTT. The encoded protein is CASSLETTGELFF.

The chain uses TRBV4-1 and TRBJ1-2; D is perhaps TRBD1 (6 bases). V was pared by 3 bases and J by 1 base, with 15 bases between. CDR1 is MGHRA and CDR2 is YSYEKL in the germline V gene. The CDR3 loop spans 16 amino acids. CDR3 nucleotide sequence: TGCGCCAGCAGCCAGTACCCTCAACAGGGTAACTATGGCTACACCTTC. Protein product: CASSQYPQQGNYGYTF.

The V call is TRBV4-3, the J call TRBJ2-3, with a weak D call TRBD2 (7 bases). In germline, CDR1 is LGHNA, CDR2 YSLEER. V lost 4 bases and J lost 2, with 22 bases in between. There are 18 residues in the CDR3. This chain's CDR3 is CASSRAGALPAFTDTQYF. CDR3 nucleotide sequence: TGCGCCAGCAGCCGCGCGGGGGCCCTCCCCGCCTTCACAGATACGCAGTATTTT.

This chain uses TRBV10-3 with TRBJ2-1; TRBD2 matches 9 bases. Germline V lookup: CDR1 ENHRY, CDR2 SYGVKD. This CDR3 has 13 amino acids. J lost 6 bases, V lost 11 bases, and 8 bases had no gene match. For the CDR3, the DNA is TGTGCCGTTGCGGGGGGGCCGAGCAATGAGCAGTTCTTC. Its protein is CAVAGGPSNEQFF.

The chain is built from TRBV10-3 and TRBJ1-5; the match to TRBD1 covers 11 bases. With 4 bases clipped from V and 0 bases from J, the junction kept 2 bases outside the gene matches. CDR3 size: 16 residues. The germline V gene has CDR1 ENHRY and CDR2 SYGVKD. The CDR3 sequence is CAISGTGGISNQPQHF. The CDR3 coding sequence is TGTGCCATCAGTGGGACAGGGGGCATTAGCAATCAGCCCCAGCATTTT.

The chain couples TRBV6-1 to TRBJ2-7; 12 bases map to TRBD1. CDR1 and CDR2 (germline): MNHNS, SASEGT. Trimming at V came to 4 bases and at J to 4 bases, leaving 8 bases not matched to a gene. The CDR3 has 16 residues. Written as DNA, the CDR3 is TGTGCCAGCAGTGGAGGGGACAGGGGGCGCAGGTACGAGCAGTACTTC. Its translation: CASSGGDRGRRYEQYF.

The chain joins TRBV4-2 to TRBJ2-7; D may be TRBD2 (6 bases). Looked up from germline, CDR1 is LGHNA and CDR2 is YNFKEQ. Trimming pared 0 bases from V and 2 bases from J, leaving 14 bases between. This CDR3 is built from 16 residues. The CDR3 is CASSQEGDLRAYEQYF. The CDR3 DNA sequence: TGTGCCAGCAGCCAAGAAGGGGACTTACGAGCCTACGAGCAGTACTTC.

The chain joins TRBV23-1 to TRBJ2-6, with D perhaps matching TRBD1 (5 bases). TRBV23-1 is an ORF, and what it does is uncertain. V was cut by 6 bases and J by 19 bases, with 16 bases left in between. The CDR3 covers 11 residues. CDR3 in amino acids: CASSPFREITF. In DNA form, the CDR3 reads TGCGCCAGCAGCCCTTTCAGGGAAATAACTTTC.

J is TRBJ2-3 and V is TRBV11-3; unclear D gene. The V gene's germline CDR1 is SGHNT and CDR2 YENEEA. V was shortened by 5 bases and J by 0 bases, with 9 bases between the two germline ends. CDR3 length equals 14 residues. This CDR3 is CASSTAASTDTQYF. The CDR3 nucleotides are TGTGCCAGCAGCACCGCGGCTAGCACAGATACGCAGTATTTT.

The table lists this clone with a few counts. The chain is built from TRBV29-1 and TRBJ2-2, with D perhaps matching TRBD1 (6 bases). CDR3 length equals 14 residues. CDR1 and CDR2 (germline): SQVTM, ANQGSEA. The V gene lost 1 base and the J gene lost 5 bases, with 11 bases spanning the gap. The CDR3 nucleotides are TGCAGCGTTGAAGTGGGGGCAGGTACCGGGGAGCTGTTTTTT. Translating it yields CSVEVGAGTGELFF.

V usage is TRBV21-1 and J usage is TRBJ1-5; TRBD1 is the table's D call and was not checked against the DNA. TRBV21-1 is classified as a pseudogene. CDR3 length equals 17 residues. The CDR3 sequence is CASSRGDGDRKNQPQHF. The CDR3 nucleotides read TGTGCCAGCAGCAGAGGGGACGGGGACAGAAAAAATCAGCCCCAGCATTTT.

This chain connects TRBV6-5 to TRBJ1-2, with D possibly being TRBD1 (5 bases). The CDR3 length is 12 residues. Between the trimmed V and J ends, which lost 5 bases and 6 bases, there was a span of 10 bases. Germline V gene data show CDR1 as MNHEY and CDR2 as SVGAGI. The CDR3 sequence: CASSGGEDGYTF. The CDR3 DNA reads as TGTGCCAGCAGTGGGGGGGAGGATGGCTACACCTTC.

The CDR3 nucleotides are TGCGCCAGCAGCCAATCCCTCTCCCTTGGGAGAGGCGGCTACACCTTC. Translated, it gives CASSQSLSLGRGGYTF. The V call is TRBV4-1, the J call TRBJ1-2, with D unclear. CDR1 and CDR2 from the germline V gene are MGHRA and YSYEKL. V lost 2 bases and J 8 bases, leaving 21 bases between the germline ends. This CDR3 has 16 amino acids.

CDR3 sequence reads: CASNFGLRDTEAFF. CDR3 DNA: TGTGCCAGCAACTTTGGACTCCGCGACACTGAAGCTTTCTTT. The chain employs TRBV7-3 and TRBJ1-1; D is unresolved. Germline assignment: CDR1 SGHTA and CDR2 FQGTGA. This CDR3 spans 14 amino acids. The V and J ends lost 7 bases and 3 bases respectively, with 15 bases between them.

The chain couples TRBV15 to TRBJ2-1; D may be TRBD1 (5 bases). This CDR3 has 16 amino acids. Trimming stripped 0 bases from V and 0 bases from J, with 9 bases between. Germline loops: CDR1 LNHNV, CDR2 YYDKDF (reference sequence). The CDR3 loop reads CATSRDRGFSYNEQFF. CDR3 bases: TGTGCCACCAGCAGAGATAGGGGATTCTCCTACAATGAGCAGTTCTTC.

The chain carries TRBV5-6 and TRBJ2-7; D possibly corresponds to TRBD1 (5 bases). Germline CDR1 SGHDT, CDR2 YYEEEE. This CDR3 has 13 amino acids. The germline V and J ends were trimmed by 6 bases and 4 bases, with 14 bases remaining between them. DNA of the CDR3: TGTGCCAGCACCCGGACGCAGGGTTACGAGCAGTACTTC. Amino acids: CASTRTQGYEQYF. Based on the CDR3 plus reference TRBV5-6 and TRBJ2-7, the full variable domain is DAGVTQSPTHLIKTRGQQVTLRCSPKSGHDTVSWYQQALGQGPQFIFQYYEEEERQRGNFPDRFSGHQFPNYSSELNVNALLLGDSALYLCASTRTQGYEQYFGPGTRLTVT.

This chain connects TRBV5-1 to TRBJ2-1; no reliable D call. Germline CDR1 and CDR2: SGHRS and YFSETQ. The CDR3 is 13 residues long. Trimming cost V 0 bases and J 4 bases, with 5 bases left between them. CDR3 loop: CASSLDSYNEQFF. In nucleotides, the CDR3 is TGCGCCAGCAGCTTGGATTCTTACAATGAGCAGTTCTTC.

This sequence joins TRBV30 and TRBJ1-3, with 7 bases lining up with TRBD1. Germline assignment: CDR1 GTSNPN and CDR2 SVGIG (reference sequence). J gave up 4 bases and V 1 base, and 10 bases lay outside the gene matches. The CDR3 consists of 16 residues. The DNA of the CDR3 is TGTGCCTGGAGTGCAAAATGGGACAGTCTAGGAAACACCATATATTTT. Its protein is CAWSAKWDSLGNTIYF.

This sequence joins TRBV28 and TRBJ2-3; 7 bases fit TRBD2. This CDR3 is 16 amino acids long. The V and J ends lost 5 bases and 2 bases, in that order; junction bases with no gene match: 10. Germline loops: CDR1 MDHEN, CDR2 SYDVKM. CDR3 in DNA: TGTGCCAGCAGTCCATACGGGGGGAAAAACACAGATACGCAGTATTTT. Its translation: CASSPYGGKNTDTQYF.

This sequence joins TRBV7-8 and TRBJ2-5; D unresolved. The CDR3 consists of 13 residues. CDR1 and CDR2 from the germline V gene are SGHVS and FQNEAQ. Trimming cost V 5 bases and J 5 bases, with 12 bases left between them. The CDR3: CASSPPVRETQYF. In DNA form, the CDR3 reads TGTGCCAGCAGCCCGCCGGTACGGGAGACCCAGTACTTC.

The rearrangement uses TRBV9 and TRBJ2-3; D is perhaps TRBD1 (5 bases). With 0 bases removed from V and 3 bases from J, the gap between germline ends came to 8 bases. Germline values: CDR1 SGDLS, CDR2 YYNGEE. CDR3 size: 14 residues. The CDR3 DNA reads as TGTGCCAGCAGCGTAGCCCAGGGAACAGATACGCAGTATTTT. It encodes CASSVAQGTDTQYF.

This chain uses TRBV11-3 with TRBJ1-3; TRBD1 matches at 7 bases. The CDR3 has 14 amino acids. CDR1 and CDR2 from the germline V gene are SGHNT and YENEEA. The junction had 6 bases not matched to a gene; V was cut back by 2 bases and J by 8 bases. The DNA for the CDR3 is TGTGCCAGCAGCTTAAGCCGACAGGGCGACACCATATATTTT. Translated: CASSLSRQGDTIYF.

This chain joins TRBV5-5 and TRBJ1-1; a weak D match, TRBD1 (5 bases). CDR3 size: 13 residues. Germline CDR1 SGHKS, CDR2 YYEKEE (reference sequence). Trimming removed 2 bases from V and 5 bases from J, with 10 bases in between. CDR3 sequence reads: CASSFWGGTEAFF. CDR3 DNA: TGTGCCAGCAGCTTTTGGGGGGGGACTGAAGCTTTCTTT.